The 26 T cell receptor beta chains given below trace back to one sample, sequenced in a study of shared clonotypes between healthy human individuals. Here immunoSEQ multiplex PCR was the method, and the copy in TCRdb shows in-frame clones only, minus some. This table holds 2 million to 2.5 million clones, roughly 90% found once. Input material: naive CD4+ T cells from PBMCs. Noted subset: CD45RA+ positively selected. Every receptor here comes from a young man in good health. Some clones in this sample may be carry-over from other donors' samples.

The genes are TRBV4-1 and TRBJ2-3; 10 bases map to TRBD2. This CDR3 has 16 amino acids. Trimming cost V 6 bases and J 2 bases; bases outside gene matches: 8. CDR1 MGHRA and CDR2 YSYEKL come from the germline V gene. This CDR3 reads CASRPTSGKTTDTQYF. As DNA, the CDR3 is TGCGCCAGCAGACCAACTAGCGGGAAGACCACAGATACGCAGTATTTT.

Here the CDR3 reads CASSYPGAGENIQYF. CDR3 bases: TGTGCCAGTAGTTACCCCGGGGCGGGTGAAAACATTCAGTACTTC. The rearrangement links TRBV19 to TRBJ2-4; D might be TRBD1 or TRBD2, each matching 5 bases. V lost 5 bases and J lost 5, with 16 bases in between. The CDR3 is 15 residues long. From germline, CDR1 is LNHDA and CDR2 SQIVND (reference sequence).

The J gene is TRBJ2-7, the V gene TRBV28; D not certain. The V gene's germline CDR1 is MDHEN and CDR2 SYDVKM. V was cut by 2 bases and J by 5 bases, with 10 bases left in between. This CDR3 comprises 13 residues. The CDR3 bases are TGTGCCAGCAGTTTAGGGGTCCGGGACGAGCAGTACTTC. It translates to CASSLGVRDEQYF.

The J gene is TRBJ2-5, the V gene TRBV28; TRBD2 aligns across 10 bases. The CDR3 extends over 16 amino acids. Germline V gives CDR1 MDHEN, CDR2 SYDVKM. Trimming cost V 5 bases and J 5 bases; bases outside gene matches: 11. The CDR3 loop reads CASSPPRLAGLETQYF. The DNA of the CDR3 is TGTGCCAGCAGTCCCCCTCGACTAGCGGGTTTGGAGACCCAGTACTTC.

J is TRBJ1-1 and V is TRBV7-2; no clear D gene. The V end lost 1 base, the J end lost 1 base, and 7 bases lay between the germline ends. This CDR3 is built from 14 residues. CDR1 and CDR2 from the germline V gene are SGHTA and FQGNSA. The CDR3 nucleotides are TGTGCCAGCAGCTTAGTAGGGTGGAACACTGAAGCTTTCTTT. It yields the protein CASSLVGWNTEAFF.

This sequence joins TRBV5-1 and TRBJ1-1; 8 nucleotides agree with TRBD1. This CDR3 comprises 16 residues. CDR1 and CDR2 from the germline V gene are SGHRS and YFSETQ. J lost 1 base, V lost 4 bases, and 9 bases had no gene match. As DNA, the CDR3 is TGCGCCAGCAGCCGAAATTCCGGGACAGGGAACACTGAAGCTTTCTTT. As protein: CASSRNSGTGNTEAFF.

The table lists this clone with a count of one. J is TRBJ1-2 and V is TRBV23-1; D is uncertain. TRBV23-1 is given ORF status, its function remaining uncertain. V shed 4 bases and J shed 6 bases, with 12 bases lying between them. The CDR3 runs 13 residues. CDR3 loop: CASSLRERNGYTF. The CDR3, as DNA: TGCGCCAGCAGTCTTCGAGAGCGAAATGGCTACACCTTC.

CDR3 amino acids: CASSMDRSREKLFF. In DNA, the CDR3 is TGTGCCAGCAGTATGGACAGGTCGAGGGAAAAACTGTTTTTT. The chain links TRBV28 to TRBJ1-4, with 7 bases fitting TRBD1. Germline CDR1 and CDR2: MDHEN and SYDVKM. The CDR3 length is 14 residues. J lost 8 bases, V lost 5 bases, and 8 bases had no gene match.

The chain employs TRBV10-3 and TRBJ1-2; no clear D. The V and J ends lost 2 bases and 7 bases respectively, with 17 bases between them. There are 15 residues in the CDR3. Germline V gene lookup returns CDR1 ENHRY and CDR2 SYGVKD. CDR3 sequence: CAISESRDGLAGYTF. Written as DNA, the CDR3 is TGTGCCATCAGTGAGAGCCGCGACGGCCTGGCTGGCTACACCTTC.

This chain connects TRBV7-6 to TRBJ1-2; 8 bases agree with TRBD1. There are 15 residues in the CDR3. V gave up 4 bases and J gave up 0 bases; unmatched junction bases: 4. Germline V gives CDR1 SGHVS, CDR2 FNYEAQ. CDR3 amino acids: CASSSRTGTNYGYTF. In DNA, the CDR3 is TGTGCCAGCAGCTCCCGGACAGGGACTAACTATGGCTACACCTTC.

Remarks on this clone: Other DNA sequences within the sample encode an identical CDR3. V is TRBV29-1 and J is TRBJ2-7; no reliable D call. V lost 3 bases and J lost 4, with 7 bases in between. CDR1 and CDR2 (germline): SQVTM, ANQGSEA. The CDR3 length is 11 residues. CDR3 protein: CSVESSYEQYF. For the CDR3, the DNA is TGCAGCGTTGAGTCCTCGTACGAGCAGTACTTC.

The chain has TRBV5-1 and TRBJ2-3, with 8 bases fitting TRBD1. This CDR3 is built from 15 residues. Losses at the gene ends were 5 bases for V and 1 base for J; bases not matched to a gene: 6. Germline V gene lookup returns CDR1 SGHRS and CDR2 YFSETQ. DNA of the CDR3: TGCGCCAGCAGTTACCAGGGGGCCGGCACAGATACGCAGTATTTT. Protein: CASSYQGAGTDTQYF.

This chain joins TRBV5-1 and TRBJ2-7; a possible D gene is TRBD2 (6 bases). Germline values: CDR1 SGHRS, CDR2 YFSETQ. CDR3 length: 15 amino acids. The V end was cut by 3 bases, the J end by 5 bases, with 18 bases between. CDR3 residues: CASSSVTGRGDEQYF. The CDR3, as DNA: TGCGCCAGCAGCTCCGTCACCGGGAGAGGCGACGAGCAGTACTTC.

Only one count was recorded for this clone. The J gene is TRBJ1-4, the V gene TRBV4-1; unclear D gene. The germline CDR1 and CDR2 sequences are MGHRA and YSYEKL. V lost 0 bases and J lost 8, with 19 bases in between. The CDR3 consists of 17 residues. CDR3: CASSQDNPGGNREKLFF. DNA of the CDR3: TGCGCCAGCAGCCAAGACAACCCCGGAGGCAATAGGGAAAAACTGTTTTTT.

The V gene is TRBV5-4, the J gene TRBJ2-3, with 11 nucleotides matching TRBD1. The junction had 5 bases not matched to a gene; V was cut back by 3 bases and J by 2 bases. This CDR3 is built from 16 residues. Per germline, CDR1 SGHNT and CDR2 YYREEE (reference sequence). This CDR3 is CASSSQDRGLTDTQYF. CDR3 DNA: TGTGCCAGCAGCTCTCAGGACAGGGGGCTCACAGATACGCAGTATTTT. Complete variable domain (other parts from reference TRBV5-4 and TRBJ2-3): ETGVTQSPTHLIKTRGQQVTLRCSSQSGHNTVSWYQQALGQGPQFIFQYYREEENGRGNFPPRFSGLQFPNYSSELNVNALELDDSALYLCASSSQDRGLTDTQYFGPGTRLTVL.

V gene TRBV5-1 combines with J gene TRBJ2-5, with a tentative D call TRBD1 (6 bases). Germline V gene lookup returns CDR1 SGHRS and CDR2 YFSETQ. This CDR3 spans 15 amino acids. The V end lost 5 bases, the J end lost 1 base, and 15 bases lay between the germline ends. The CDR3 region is CASRMLGQSQETQYF. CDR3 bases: TGCGCCAGCAGAATGCTCGGACAGTCCCAAGAGACCCAGTACTTC.

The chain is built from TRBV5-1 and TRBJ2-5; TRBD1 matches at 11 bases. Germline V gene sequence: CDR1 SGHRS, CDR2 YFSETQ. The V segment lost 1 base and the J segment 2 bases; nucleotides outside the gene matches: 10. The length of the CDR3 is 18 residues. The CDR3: CASSLRGRDRGLQETQYF. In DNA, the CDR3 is TGCGCCAGCAGCTTGAGGGGCCGGGACAGGGGGTTACAAGAGACCCAGTACTTC. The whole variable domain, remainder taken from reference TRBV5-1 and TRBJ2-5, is KAGVTQTPRYLIKTRGQQVTLSCSPISGHRSVSWYQQTPGQGLQFLFEYFSETQRNKGNFPGRFSGRQFSNSRSEMNVSTLELGDSALYLCASSLRGRDRGLQETQYFGPGTRLLVL.

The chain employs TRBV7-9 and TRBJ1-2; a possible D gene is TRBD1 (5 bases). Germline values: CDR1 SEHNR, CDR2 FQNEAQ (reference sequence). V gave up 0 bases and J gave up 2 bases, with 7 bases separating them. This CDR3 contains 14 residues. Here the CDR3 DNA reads TGTGCCAGCAGCTTAGCGGGGGGAAACTATGGCTACACCTTC. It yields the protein CASSLAGGNYGYTF. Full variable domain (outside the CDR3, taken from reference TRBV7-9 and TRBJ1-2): DTGVSQNPRHKITKRGQNVTFRCDPISEHNRLYWYRQTLGQGPEFLTYFQNEAQLEKSRLLSDRFSAERPKGSFSTLEIQRTEQGDSAMYLCASSLAGGNYGYTFGSGTRLTVV.

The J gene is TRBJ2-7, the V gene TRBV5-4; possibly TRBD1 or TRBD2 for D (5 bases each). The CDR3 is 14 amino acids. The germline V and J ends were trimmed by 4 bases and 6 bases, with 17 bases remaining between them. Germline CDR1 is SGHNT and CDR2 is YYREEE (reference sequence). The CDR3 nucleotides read TGTGCCAGCAGCGCTCCCGGGACCCCGGGCGAGCAGTACTTC. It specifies CASSAPGTPGEQYF.

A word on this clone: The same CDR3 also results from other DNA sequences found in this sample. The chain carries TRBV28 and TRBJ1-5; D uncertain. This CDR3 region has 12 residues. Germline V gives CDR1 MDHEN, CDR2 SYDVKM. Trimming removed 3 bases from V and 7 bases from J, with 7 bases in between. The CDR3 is CASSFWGQPQHF. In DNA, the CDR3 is TGTGCCAGCAGTTTCTGGGGACAGCCCCAGCATTTT.

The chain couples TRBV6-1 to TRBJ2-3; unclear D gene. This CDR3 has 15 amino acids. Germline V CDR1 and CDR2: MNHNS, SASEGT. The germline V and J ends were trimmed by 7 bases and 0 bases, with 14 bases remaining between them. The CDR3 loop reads CASIQGFVSTDTQYF. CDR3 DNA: TGTGCCAGCATACAAGGTTTTGTAAGCACAGATACGCAGTATTTT.

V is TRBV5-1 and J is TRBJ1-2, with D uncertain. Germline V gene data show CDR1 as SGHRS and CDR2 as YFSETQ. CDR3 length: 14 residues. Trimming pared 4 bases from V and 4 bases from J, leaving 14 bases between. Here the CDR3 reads CASSPDPGPYGYTF. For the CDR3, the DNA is TGCGCCAGCAGCCCGGACCCGGGCCCCTATGGCTACACCTTC. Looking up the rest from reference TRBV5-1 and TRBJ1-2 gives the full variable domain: KAGVTQTPRYLIKTRGQQVTLSCSPISGHRSVSWYQQTPGQGLQFLFEYFSETQRNKGNFPGRFSGRQFSNSRSEMNVSTLELGDSALYLCASSPDPGPYGYTFGSGTRLTVV.

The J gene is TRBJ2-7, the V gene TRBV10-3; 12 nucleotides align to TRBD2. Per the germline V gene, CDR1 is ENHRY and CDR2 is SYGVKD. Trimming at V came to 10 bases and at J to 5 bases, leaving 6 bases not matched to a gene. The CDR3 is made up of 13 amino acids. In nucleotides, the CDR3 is TGTGCCACCCGACTAGCGGGAGTCAACGAGCAGTACTTC. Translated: CATRLAGVNEQYF.

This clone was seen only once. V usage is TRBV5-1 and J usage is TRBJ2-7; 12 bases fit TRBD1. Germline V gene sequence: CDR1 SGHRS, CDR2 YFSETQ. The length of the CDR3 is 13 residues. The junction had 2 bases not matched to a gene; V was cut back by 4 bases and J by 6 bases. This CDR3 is CASSVGQGAEQYF. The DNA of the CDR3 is TGCGCCAGCAGCGTGGGACAGGGGGCCGAGCAGTACTTC. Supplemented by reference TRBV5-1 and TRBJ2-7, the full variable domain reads KAGVTQTPRYLIKTRGQQVTLSCSPISGHRSVSWYQQTPGQGLQFLFEYFSETQRNKGNFPGRFSGRQFSNSRSEMNVSTLELGDSALYLCASSVGQGAEQYFGPGTRLTVT.

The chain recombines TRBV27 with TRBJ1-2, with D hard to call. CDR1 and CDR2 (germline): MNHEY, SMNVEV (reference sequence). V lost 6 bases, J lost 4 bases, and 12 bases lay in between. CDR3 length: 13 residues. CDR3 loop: CASSETGGYGYTF. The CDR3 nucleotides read TGTGCCAGCAGCGAGACGGGAGGCTATGGCTACACCTTC.

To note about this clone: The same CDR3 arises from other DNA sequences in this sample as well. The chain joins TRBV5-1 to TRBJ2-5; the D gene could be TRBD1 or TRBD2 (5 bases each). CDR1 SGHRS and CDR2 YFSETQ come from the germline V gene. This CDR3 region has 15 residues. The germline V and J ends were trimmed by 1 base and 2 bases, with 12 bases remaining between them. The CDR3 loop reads CASSLIPGSQETQYF. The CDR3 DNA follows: TGCGCCAGCAGCTTGATACCAGGGAGTCAAGAGACCCAGTACTTC. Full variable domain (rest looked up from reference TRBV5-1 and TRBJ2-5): KAGVTQTPRYLIKTRGQQVTLSCSPISGHRSVSWYQQTPGQGLQFLFEYFSETQRNKGNFPGRFSGRQFSNSRSEMNVSTLELGDSALYLCASSLIPGSQETQYFGPGTRLLVL.